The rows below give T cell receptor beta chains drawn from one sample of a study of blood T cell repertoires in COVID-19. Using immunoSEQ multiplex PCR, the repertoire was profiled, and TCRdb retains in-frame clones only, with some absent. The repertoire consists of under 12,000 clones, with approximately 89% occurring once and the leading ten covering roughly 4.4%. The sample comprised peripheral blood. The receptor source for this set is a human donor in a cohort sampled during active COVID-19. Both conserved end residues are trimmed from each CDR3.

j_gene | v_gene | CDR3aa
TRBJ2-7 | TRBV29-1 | SVVPGTSRNEQY
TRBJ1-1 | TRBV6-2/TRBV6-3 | ASSLGHLLVI
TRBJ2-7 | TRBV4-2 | ASSQGVQAEITDEQY
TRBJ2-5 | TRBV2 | ASSPQGGETQY
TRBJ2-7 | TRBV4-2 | ASSQATSDSSYEQY
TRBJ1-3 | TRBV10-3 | AISDRDTRNTIY
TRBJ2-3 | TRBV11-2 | ASSLAWGDPRY
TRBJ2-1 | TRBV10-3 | AISAGVNEQF
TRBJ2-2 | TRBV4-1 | ASSHNSGLSGGTGELF
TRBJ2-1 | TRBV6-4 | ASSDSVDPSDSTFGNEQF
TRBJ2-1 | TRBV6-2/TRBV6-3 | ASSLGQAPSF
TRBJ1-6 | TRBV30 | AWRGGGISPLH
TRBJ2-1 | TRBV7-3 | ASSIEDTSYNEQF
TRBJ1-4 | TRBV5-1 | ASSLDRGTNEKLF
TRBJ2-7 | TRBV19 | ASSMGLADGGYEQY
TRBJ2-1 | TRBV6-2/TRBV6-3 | ASSYNGGRAVDNEQF
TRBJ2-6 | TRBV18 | ASSPQSSGANVLT
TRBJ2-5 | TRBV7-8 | ASSWSGLAGGPGETQY
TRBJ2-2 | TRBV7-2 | ASSLGQGGQNTGELF
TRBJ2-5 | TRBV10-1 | ASTLRKGQGFQETQY
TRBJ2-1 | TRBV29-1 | SGDGGVTRGLTNEQF
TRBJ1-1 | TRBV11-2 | ASSSDRVGAF
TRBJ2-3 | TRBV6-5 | ASSYSADSSGTQY
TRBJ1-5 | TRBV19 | ASSISHEQPQH
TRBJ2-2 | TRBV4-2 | ASSQQQVTGELF
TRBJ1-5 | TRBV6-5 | ASSSRQGPNQPQH
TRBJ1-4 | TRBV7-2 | ASSTVTGGSEKLF
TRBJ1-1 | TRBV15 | ATSHNKDRGAF
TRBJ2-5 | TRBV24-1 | ATSDPTRQETQY
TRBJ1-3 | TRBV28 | ASSLIQGAFGNTIY
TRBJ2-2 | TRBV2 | ASRGQGNTGELF
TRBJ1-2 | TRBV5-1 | ASSLLGMRNYGYT
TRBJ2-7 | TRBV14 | ASSQGQVSSYEQY
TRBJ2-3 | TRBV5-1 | ASSPVGTITDTQY
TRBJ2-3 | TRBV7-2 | ASSQGSSGGDTQY
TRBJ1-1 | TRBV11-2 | ASSSRELSSF
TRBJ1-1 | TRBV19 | ASSIEAEGAEAF
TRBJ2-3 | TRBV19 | ASSLPRGAGTDTQY
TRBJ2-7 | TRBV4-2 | ASSQGVREVYEQY
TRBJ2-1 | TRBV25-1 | ASSEIRDSVYNEQF
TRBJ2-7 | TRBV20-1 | SASRRLAGVFFGYEQY
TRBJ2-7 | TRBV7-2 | ASSSTRDRLY
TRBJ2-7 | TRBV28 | ASGAGPYEQY
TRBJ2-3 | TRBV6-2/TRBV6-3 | ASSWSRGRDTQY
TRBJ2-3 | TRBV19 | ASRTSGTRTDTQY
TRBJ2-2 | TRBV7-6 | ASTLSGTGELF
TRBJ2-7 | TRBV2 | ASSEAMTGTSYEQY
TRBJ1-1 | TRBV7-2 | ASSSSRWDRAIPTEAF
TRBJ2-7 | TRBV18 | ASSIGQAYEQY
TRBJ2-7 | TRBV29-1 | SGSDRVGEQY
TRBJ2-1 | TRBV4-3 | ASSQIGSGYNEQF
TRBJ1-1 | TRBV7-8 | ASSPPALMNTEAF
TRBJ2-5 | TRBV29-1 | SATDRGGETQY
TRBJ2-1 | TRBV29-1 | SVTRTSGNEQF
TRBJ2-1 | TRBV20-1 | SASRGGSYNEQF